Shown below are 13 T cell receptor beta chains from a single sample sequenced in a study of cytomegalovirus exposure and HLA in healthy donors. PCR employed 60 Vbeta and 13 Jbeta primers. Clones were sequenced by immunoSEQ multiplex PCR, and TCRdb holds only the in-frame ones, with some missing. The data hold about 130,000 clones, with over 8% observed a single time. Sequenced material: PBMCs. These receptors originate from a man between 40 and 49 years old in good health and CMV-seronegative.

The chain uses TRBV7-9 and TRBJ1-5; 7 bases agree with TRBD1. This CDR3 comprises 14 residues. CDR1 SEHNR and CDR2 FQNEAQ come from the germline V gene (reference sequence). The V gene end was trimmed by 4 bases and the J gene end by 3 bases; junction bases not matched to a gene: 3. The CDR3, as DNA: TGTGCCAGCAGCTCAGGGGGATACAATCAGCCCCAGCATTTT. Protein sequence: CASSSGGYNQPQHF.

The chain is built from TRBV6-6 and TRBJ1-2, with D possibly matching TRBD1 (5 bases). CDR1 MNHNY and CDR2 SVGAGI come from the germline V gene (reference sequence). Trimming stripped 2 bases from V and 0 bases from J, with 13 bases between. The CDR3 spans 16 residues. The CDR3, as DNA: TGTGCCAGCAGTTACCGGGACTTTTCAGCTAACTATGGCTACACCTTC. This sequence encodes CASSYRDFSANYGYTF.

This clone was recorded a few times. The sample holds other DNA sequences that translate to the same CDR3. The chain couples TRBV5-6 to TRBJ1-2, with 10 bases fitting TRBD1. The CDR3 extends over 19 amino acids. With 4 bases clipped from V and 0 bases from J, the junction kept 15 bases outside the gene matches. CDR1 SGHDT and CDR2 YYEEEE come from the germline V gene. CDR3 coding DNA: TGTGCCAGCAGCCGCGATTCTGACAGGGGGCGAATAGCTAACTATGGCTACACCTTC. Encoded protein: CASSRDSDRGRIANYGYTF.

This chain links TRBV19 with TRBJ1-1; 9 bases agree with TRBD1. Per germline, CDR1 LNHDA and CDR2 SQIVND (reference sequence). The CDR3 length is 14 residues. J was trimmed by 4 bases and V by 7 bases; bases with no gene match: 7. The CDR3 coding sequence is TGTGCCAGTATTCCGGGACAGGGAGGCACTGAAGCTTTCTTT. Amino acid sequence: CASIPGQGGTEAFF.

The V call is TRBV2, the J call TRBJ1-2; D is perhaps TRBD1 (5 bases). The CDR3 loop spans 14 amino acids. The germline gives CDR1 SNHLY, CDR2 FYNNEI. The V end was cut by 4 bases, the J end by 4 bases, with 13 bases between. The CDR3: CASSVQGGLYGYTF. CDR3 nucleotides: TGTGCCAGCAGTGTCCAGGGAGGTCTCTATGGCTACACCTTC.

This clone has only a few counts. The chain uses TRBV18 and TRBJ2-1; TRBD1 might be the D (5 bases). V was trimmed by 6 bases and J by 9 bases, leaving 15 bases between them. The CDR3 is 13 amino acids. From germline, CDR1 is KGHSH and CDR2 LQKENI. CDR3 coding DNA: TGTGCCAGCTCCCCTGCTGGGGCAGGTGAGCAGTTCTTC. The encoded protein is CASSPAGAGEQFF.

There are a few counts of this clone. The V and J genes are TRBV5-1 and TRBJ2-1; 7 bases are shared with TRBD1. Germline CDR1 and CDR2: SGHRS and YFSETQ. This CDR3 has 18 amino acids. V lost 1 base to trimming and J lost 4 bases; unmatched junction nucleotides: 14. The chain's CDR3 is CASSLPKPGTARYNEQFF. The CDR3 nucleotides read TGCGCCAGCAGCTTGCCCAAGCCCGGGACAGCGAGGTACAATGAGCAGTTCTTC.

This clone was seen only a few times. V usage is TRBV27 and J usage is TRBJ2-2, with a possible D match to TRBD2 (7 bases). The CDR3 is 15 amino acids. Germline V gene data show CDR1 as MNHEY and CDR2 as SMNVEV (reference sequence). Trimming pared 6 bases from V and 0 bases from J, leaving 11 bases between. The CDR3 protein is CASRLRGPNTGELFF. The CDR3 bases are TGTGCCAGCAGGCTGCGGGGGCCGAACACCGGGGAGCTGTTTTTT.

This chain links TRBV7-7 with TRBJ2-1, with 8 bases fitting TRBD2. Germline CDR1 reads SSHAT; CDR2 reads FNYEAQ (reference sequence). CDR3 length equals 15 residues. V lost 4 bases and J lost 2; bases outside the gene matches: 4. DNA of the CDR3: TGTGCCAGCAGCTATCGGGAGGGGGCCTACAATGAGCAGTTCTTC. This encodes CASSYREGAYNEQFF.

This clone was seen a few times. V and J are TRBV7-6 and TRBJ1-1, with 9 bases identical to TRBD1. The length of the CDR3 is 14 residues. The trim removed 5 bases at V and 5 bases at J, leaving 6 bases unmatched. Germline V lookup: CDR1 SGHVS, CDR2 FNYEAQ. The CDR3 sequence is CASSPGQGRTEAFF. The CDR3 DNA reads TGTGCCAGCAGCCCGGGACAGGGTAGGACTGAAGCTTTCTTT.

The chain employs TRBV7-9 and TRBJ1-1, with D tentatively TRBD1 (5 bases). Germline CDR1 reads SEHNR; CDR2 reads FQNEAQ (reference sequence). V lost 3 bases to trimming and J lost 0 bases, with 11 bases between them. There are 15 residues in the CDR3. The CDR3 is CASSFGGTMNTEAFF. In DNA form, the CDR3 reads TGTGCCAGCAGCTTCGGGGGGACTATGAACACTGAAGCTTTCTTT.

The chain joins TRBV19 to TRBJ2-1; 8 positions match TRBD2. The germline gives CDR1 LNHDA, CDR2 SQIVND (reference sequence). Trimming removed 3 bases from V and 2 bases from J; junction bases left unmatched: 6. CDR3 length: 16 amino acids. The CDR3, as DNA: TGTGCCAGTAGTATTGTGTACGGGGGGGCCTACAATGAGCAGTTCTTC. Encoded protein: CASSIVYGGAYNEQFF.

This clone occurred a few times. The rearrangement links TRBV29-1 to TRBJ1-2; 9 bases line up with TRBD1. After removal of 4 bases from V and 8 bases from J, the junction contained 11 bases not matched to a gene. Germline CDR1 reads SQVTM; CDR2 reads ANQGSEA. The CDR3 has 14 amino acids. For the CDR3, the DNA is TGCAGCGTTGTCCCCGTGGACAGGGGCGGCGGCTACACCTTC. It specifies CSVVPVDRGGGYTF.